This TCR beta chain is from a study of blood T cells in healthy people across ages. Study-wide results and limits: Older age coincided with a roughly linear decline in TCR beta diversity per million T cells.

In the case of this clonotype: Its antigen is still unknown.

This CDR3 contains 15 residues. The trim removed 3 bases at V and 7 bases at J, leaving 10 bases unmatched. In germline, CDR1 is SQVTM, CDR2 ANQGSEA. Primed by a sample-barcoded 5' primer and a J-beta primer mix, a second PCR proceeded for roughly 6 to 12 cycles. Researchers report that a template-switch adaptor with 12 random nucleotides tagged each cDNA molecule. Each CDR3 protein gets one entry after TCRdb re-called the 5' RACE reads with MiXCR. The table includes about 670,000 distinct CDR3 sequences, less than 45% detected once. Source material: blood. The gene calls are TRBV29-1 and TRBJ2-5; 11 bases agree with TRBD2. This clonotype was sampled from a man aged 80 or over in good health. The CDR3 nucleotides are TGCAGCGTTGAGCTGTGGCTAGCGGGGGGATGGACCCAGTACTTC. Its protein product is CSVELWLAGGWTQYF.